The 17 T cell receptor beta chains below all came from one sample that was sequenced in a study of human T cells and chemical hapten exposure. One entry per CDR3 protein, called by TCRdb with MiXCR from the RACE reads. The sample holds some 96,000 distinct CDR3 sequences, 9.3% seen once. As to time point: patch test 2, 6 weeks after DPC sensitization. Stated treatment: therapeutic diphenylcyclopropenone sensitization with weekly scalp DPC. Sequencing was performed on whole blood, taken in connection with sensitization to the hapten diphenylcyclopropenone (DPC). Receptors were obtained from a woman aged 40 to 50 with alopecia areata. Some clones in this sample may be carry-over from other donors' samples.

This clonotype was seen a few times. CDR3 residues: CATSGQRPSFYTGELFF. CDR3 DNA: TGTGCCACCAGTGGTCAGAGACCCTCTTTCTACACCGGGGAGCTGTTTTTT. V and J are TRBV24-1 and TRBJ2-2, with no clear D. V dropped 5 bases and J dropped 3 bases, with 18 bases sitting between them. Germline V lookup: CDR1 KGHDR, CDR2 SFDVKD. The CDR3 is 17 amino acids.

This clonotype has at least ten counts. The rearrangement joins TRBV24-1 to TRBJ2-3; TRBD2 agrees at 11 bases. Germline V gene lookup returns CDR1 KGHDR and CDR2 SFDVKD. The J segment lost 8 bases and the V segment lost 5 bases, leaving 2 bases of the junction unmatched. The CDR3 runs 13 residues. Here the CDR3 DNA reads TGTGCCACCAGTGGACTAGCGGGATCTACGCAGTATTTT. Translating it yields CATSGLAGSTQYF.

This clonotype has ten or more counts. The chain combines TRBV11-2 with TRBJ2-1; 7 bases line up with TRBD2. Germline values: CDR1 SGHAT, CDR2 FQNNGV. Losses at the gene ends were 7 bases for V and 4 bases for J; bases not matched to a gene: 13. CDR3 length: 16 residues. The CDR3 DNA sequence: TGTGCCAGCACCTTCTCTCCGGGACTAACGTACAATGAGCAGTTCTTC. Its protein is CASTFSPGLTYNEQFF. Full variable domain (remainder filled in from reference TRBV11-2 and TRBJ2-1): EAGVAQSPRYKIIEKRQSVAFWCNPISGHATLYWYQQILGQGPKLLIQFQNNGVVDDSQLPKDRFSAERLKGVDSTLKIQPAKLEDSAVYLCASTFSPGLTYNEQFFGPGTRLTVL.

This clonotype was recorded many times. The chain is built from TRBV7-9 and TRBJ1-4; TRBD1 matches 8 bases. Germline V gives CDR1 SEHNR, CDR2 FQNEAQ (reference sequence). The CDR3 extends over 15 amino acids. J gave up 8 bases and V 1 base, and 6 bases lay outside the gene matches. The CDR3 is CASSLGAGGKEKLFF. CDR3 sequence (DNA): TGTGCCAGCAGCTTAGGTGCAGGGGGCAAGGAAAAACTGTTTTTT. The full variable domain, its missing parts supplied by reference TRBV7-9 and TRBJ1-4, is DTGVSQNPRHKITKRGQNVTFRCDPISEHNRLYWYRQTLGQGPEFLTYFQNEAQLEKSRLLSDRFSAERPKGSFSTLEIQRTEQGDSAMYLCASSLGAGGKEKLFFGSGTQLSVL.

This clonotype was counted at least ten times. The chain is built from TRBV11-1 and TRBJ1-1; D is undetermined. V lost 3 bases and J lost 0, with 11 bases in between. This CDR3 has 15 residues. From germline, CDR1 is SGHAT and CDR2 FQDESV (reference sequence). CDR3 sequence: CASSFSDTLNTEAFF. The CDR3 coding sequence is TGTGCCAGCAGCTTTTCCGACACTCTGAACACTGAAGCTTTCTTT.

This clonotype came up many times. The rearrangement joins TRBV24-1 to TRBJ2-5, with D possibly TRBD1 on 6 matching bases. V lost 4 bases and J lost 5, with 16 bases in between. This CDR3 is 15 amino acids long. Germline loops: CDR1 KGHDR, CDR2 SFDVKD. CDR3 sequence reads: CATSDTDRPRETQYF. The CDR3 nucleotides read TGTGCCACCAGTGACACGGACAGACCCCGTGAGACCCAGTACTTC.

This clonotype was seen at least ten times. The V and J genes are TRBV7-2 and TRBJ2-7; 10 bases map to TRBD2. This CDR3 spans 17 amino acids. The ends lost 6 bases at V and 3 bases at J; junction bases unmatched: 14. The germline CDR1 and CDR2 sequences are SGHTA and FQGNSA. CDR3 DNA sequence: TGTGCCAGCAGGATAGGACCGACTAGCGGGCGATTCTACGAGCAGTACTTC. This codes for CASRIGPTSGRFYEQYF.

The rearrangement links TRBV4-2 to TRBJ2-7; D might be TRBD2 (5 bases). CDR3 length equals 13 residues. Germline V CDR1 and CDR2: LGHNA, YNFKEQ. V was shortened by 1 base and J by 5 bases, with 9 bases between the two germline ends. The CDR3 reads CASSQANGNEQYF. The CDR3 nucleotides are TGTGCCAGCAGCCAAGCTAACGGGAACGAGCAGTACTTC.

In this sample, this clonotype turned up a few times. This rearrangement joins TRBV13 to TRBJ2-7; D call uncertain. Germline CDR1 reads PRHDT; CDR2 reads FYEKMQ (reference sequence). The CDR3 sequence is 14 residues long. The germline V and J ends were trimmed by 0 bases and 3 bases, with 9 bases remaining between them. The chain's CDR3 is CASSLGTLIYEQYF. CDR3 DNA sequence: TGTGCCAGCAGCTTAGGGACTTTGATCTACGAGCAGTACTTC.

This clonotype was seen a few times. J is TRBJ2-7 and V is TRBV12-3 or TRBV12-4; 13 bases agree with TRBD2. V was pared by 5 bases and J by 5 bases, with 6 bases of the junction left unmatched. CDR3 length: 15 residues. The CDR3 sequence is CASSPRTSGSHEQYF. CDR3 coding DNA: TGTGCCAGCAGTCCCCGGACTAGCGGGAGCCACGAGCAGTACTTC.

V and J are TRBV4-3 and TRBJ2-3; 11 bases match TRBD2. The CDR3 runs to 16 residues. Germline assignment: CDR1 LGHNA and CDR2 YSLEER. Trimming cost V 4 bases and J 2 bases; bases outside gene matches: 5. CDR3 in amino acids: CASSRATSGATDTQYF. As DNA, the CDR3 is TGCGCCAGCAGCCGGGCGACTAGCGGGGCCACAGATACGCAGTATTTT.

Many counts were recorded for this clonotype. The chain has TRBV24-1 and TRBJ2-7, with 8 bases aligning to TRBD1. J lost 2 bases, V lost 3 bases, and 8 bases had no gene match. This CDR3 region has 16 residues. The germline CDR1 and CDR2 sequences are KGHDR and SFDVKD. CDR3 protein: CATSDDSGTGAYEQYF. Written as DNA, the CDR3 is TGTGCCACCAGTGATGACTCCGGGACAGGTGCCTACGAGCAGTACTTC.

This clonotype was counted many times. This chain uses TRBV5-4 with TRBJ2-5, with D possibly being TRBD2 (6 bases). Trimming left V 1 base short and J 5 bases short, with 18 bases between. CDR3 size: 16 residues. Germline V CDR1 and CDR2: SGHNT, YYREEE (reference sequence). CDR3 sequence: CASSLISGPKGETQYF. The CDR3 DNA follows: TGTGCCAGCAGCTTGATTAGCGGCCCTAAGGGGGAGACCCAGTACTTC.

Ten or more counts support this clonotype. The chain is built from TRBV29-1 and TRBJ1-2; no clear D. V dropped 2 bases and J dropped 2 bases, with 9 bases sitting between them. The germline gives CDR1 SQVTM, CDR2 ANQGSEA. The CDR3 spans 13 residues. The CDR3 spells CSVERASNYGYTF. In nucleotides, the CDR3 is TGCAGCGTTGAAAGGGCCAGCAACTATGGCTACACCTTC. Supplemented by reference TRBV29-1 and TRBJ1-2, the full variable domain reads SAVISQKPSRDICQRGTSLTIQCQVDSQVTMMFWYRQQPGQSLTLIATANQGSEATYESGFVIDKFPISRPNLTFSTLTVSNMSPEDSSIYLCSVERASNYGYTFGSGTRLTVV.

This clonotype has ten or more counts. The rearrangement uses TRBV28 and TRBJ1-5; tentatively, D is TRBD1 (6 bases). CDR1 MDHEN and CDR2 SYDVKM come from the germline V gene. CDR3 length: 13 amino acids. Trimming stripped 7 bases from V and 5 bases from J, with 12 bases between. The CDR3 region is CASTGTRYQPQHF. The CDR3 DNA reads as TGTGCCAGCACAGGGACAAGATATCAGCCCCAGCATTTT.

In this sample, this clonotype turned up many times. V and J are TRBV18 and TRBJ1-5, with unresolved D. The germline V gene encodes CDR1 KGHSH and CDR2 LQKENI. The CDR3 has 15 residues. Trimming took off 2 bases at V and 5 bases at J, with 13 bases between the two ends. CDR3 protein: CASSPGGGVYQPQHF. Written as DNA, the CDR3 is TGTGCCAGCTCACCAGGTGGTGGGGTATATCAGCCCCAGCATTTT.

This clonotype was counted ten times or more. The chain has TRBV7-3 and TRBJ2-2, with 7 bases aligning to TRBD1. Germline V gene sequence: CDR1 SGHTA, CDR2 FQGTGA. V dropped 5 bases and J dropped 7; count of bases not matched to a gene: 4. The CDR3 is made up of 13 amino acids. The CDR3 reads CASSLQGVGELFF. Written as DNA, the CDR3 is TGTGCCAGCAGCCTCCAGGGGGTCGGGGAGCTGTTTTTT.